The 24 T cell receptor beta chains below come from one sample, sequenced in a study of T cells in localized non-small cell lung cancer. The assay was immunoSEQ multiplex PCR, and TCRdb's table has in-frame clones only and misses some. The sample has tens of thousands of clones; 60% to 85% are singletons. The sequencing used PBMCs, collected before any cancer treatment. The receptors originated from a woman between 35 and 70 years old with stage II lung adenocarcinoma.

The rearrangement uses TRBV5-4 and TRBJ2-5, with D perhaps TRBD2 (7 bases). The germline V gene has CDR1 SGHNT and CDR2 YYREEE (reference sequence). The CDR3 is 16 amino acids. V was clipped by 4 bases and J by 1 base, with 17 bases between them. In DNA form, the CDR3 reads TGTGCCAGCAGCCTTGGGGGGGGGCTCTCCCAAGAGACCCAGTACTTC. Encoded protein: CASSLGGGLSQETQYF.

This chain joins TRBV6-1 and TRBJ1-2; no clear D. The CDR3 consists of 14 residues. V lost 1 base to trimming and J lost 4 bases, with 10 bases between them. CDR1 and CDR2 from the germline V gene are MNHNS and SASEGT. The CDR3 loop is CASSEDIRSYGYTF. The CDR3 DNA reads TGTGCCAGCAGTGAAGATATCAGATCCTATGGCTACACCTTC.

The rearrangement uses TRBV5-6 and TRBJ2-5; unclear D gene. This CDR3 has 12 residues. Germline CDR1 SGHDT, CDR2 YYEEEE. Trimming cost V 0 bases and J 6 bases, with 6 bases left between them. The CDR3 nucleotides read TGTGCCAGCAGCTTGGCCATACAGACCCAGTACTTC. Translation gives CASSLAIQTQYF.

The chain recombines TRBV5-6 with TRBJ2-1; a weak D match, TRBD1 (6 bases). The V end lost 5 bases, the J end lost 10 bases, and 13 bases lay between the germline ends. The CDR3 has 12 residues. CDR1 is SGHDT and CDR2 is YYEEEE in the germline V gene. The CDR3 reads CASRSGAWEQFF. DNA of the CDR3: TGTGCCAGCAGATCAGGGGCGTGGGAGCAGTTCTTC.

DNA of the CDR3: TGTGCCAGCAGCTTGGGGAGGGGAGAGACCCAGTACTTC. Translation gives CASSLGRGETQYF. The chain recombines TRBV5-8 with TRBJ2-5; perhaps TRBD2 as D (6 bases). Between the trimmed V and J ends, which lost 0 bases and 4 bases, there was a span of 7 bases. The germline gives CDR1 SGHTS, CDR2 YDEGEE. The CDR3 loop spans 13 amino acids. The entire variable domain, with the rest obtained from reference TRBV5-8 and TRBJ2-5, is as follows: EAGVTQSPTHLIKTRGQQATLRCSPISGHTSVYWYQQALGLGLQFLLWYDEGEERNRGNFPPRFSGRQFPNYSSELNVNALELEDSALYLCASSLGRGETQYFGPGTRLLVL.

The genes are TRBV7-2 and TRBJ1-2, with D unclear. V lost 2 bases to trimming and J lost 10 bases, with 14 bases between them. Per germline, CDR1 SGHTA and CDR2 FQGNSA. The CDR3 has 13 amino acids. The CDR3 coding sequence is TGTGCCAGCAGCTTATGGGATCGCAAAGACTACACCTTC. Residues: CASSLWDRKDYTF.

The V call is TRBV29-1, the J call TRBJ1-1, with 7 bases matching TRBD1. This CDR3 is 12 amino acids long. The junction had 2 bases not matched to a gene; V was cut back by 4 bases and J by 3 bases. The germline CDR1 and CDR2 sequences are SQVTM and ANQGSEA. The CDR3 DNA sequence: TGCAGCGTTGGAACAGGGGACACTGAAGCTTTCTTT. Its protein product is CSVGTGDTEAFF. Complete variable domain (other parts from reference TRBV29-1 and TRBJ1-1): SAVISQKPSRDICQRGTSLTIQCQVDSQVTMMFWYRQQPGQSLTLIATANQGSEATYESGFVIDKFPISRPNLTFSTLTVSNMSPEDSSIYLCSVGTGDTEAFFGQGTRLTVV.

CDR3 sequence (DNA): TGTGTCACCCCACAACGGAGGAGCTACACCTTC. Residues: CVTPQRRSYTF. The V gene is TRBV5-4, the J gene TRBJ1-2, with D hard to call. The CDR3 is 11 amino acids. Germline V gene data show CDR1 as SGHNT and CDR2 as YYREEE (reference sequence).

The chain is built from TRBV13 and TRBJ2-7, with 7 bases identical to TRBD2. V gave up 5 bases and J gave up 2 bases; unmatched junction bases: 3. Germline V gene data show CDR1 as PRHDT and CDR2 as FYEKMQ (reference sequence). The CDR3 runs 13 residues. The CDR3 protein is CASSPAGAYEQYF. As DNA, the CDR3 is TGTGCCAGCAGCCCCGCGGGAGCCTACGAGCAGTACTTC.

The chain carries TRBV28 and TRBJ1-6, with D unclear. Germline V gene sequence: CDR1 MDHEN, CDR2 SYDVKM. The CDR3 is made up of 15 amino acids. V was trimmed by 6 bases and J by 0 bases, leaving 9 bases between them. DNA of the CDR3: TGTGCCAGCAGGGGGTACAGCTCCTATAATTCACCCCTCCACTTT. The encoded protein is CASRGYSSYNSPLHF.

The V and J genes are TRBV5-4 and TRBJ1-1; D unclear. CDR3 size: 14 residues. Deletions cut 4 bases from V and 5 bases from J, with 15 bases between. Germline CDR1 is SGHNT and CDR2 is YYREEE (reference sequence). The CDR3 region is CASSRSPGGTEAFF. The DNA of the CDR3 is TGTGCCAGCAGCCGGAGCCCGGGTGGAACTGAAGCTTTCTTT.

This clone was seen a few times. The chain employs TRBV18 and TRBJ1-2, with D possibly being TRBD1 (6 bases). This CDR3 has 15 residues. Trimming shortened V by 3 bases and J by 4 bases, and 15 bases separated the two germline ends. Germline-derived CDR1 and CDR2 are KGHSH and LQKENI. CDR3 sequence (DNA): TGTGCCAGCTCACCGGGGCAGCAGGGGACCTATGGCTACACCTTC. The encoded protein is CASSPGQQGTYGYTF.

CDR3 nucleotide sequence: TGTGCCAGTAGTACGGCAGGAAACACCATATATTTT. Its protein is CASSTAGNTIYF. V gene TRBV19 combines with J gene TRBJ1-3; no firm D call. This CDR3 contains 12 residues. The V gene lost 4 bases and the J gene lost 4 bases, with 5 bases spanning the gap. Germline V lookup: CDR1 LNHDA, CDR2 SQIVND (reference sequence).

J is TRBJ1-2 and V is TRBV30; D uncertain. The length of the CDR3 is 13 residues. Trimming shortened V by 4 bases and J by 2 bases, and 11 bases separated the two germline ends. CDR1 and CDR2 (germline): GTSNPN, SVGIG (reference sequence). The CDR3 is CAWKPINNYGYTF. The CDR3 DNA sequence: TGTGCCTGGAAACCAATCAACAACTATGGCTACACCTTC.

This chain uses TRBV10-3 with TRBJ2-3; possibly TRBD1 for D (6 bases). Per the germline V gene, CDR1 is ENHRY and CDR2 is SYGVKD. V lost 0 bases and J lost 0, with 13 bases in between. The CDR3 loop spans 17 amino acids. CDR3 amino acids: CAISESLGALSTDTQYF. CDR3 nucleotide sequence: TGTGCCATCAGTGAGTCTTTGGGGGCCCTTAGCACAGATACGCAGTATTTT.

The chain joins TRBV11-3 to TRBJ2-2; either TRBD1 or TRBD2 may fit D (6 bases each). V lost 3 bases to trimming and J lost 5 bases, with 13 bases between them. Germline lookup yields CDR1 SGHNT and CDR2 YENEEA. The length of the CDR3 is 15 residues. The CDR3 protein is CASSFGGRDTGELFF. In DNA, the CDR3 is TGTGCCAGCAGCTTTGGGGGGCGAGATACCGGGGAGCTGTTTTTT.

The chain joins TRBV7-2 to TRBJ2-1; maybe TRBD1 (6 bases). CDR1 and CDR2 (germline): SGHTA, FQGNSA. The CDR3 consists of 16 residues. Trimming took 4 bases from V and 7 from J, leaving 20 bases between them. The CDR3 bases are TGTGCCAGCAGCTCGGACACGGTCCGAGGGGGAAATGAGCAGTTCTTC. Protein sequence: CASSSDTVRGGNEQFF.

The V gene is TRBV7-9, the J gene TRBJ2-2; possibly TRBD1 for D (6 bases). The CDR3 has 16 amino acids. Looked up from germline, CDR1 is SEHNR and CDR2 is FQNEAQ (reference sequence). The V end was cut by 5 bases, the J end by 0 bases, with 13 bases between. CDR3 in amino acids: CASSTPGAANTGELFF. The CDR3, as DNA: TGTGCCAGCAGCACCCCAGGGGCCGCGAACACCGGGGAGCTGTTTTTT.

The CDR3 is CATLGSPNEQYF. The CDR3 coding sequence is TGTGCCACCCTAGGATCTCCCAACGAGCAGTACTTC. The V and J genes are TRBV6-1 and TRBJ2-7; D remains ambiguous. The V end lost 10 bases, the J end lost 5 bases, and 15 bases lay between the germline ends. Germline-derived CDR1 and CDR2 are MNHNS and SASEGT. The CDR3 length is 12 residues.

This clone was detected only a few times. The chain is built from TRBV18 and TRBJ1-1, with TRBD1 identical over 7 bases. Germline-derived CDR1 and CDR2 are KGHSH and LQKENI. The CDR3 extends over 14 amino acids. With 5 bases clipped from V and 0 bases from J, the junction kept 3 bases outside the gene matches. CDR3 region: CASSRDRMNTEAFF. The DNA of the CDR3 is TGTGCCAGCTCAAGGGACAGAATGAACACTGAAGCTTTCTTT.

The chain uses TRBV18 and TRBJ1-4; D ambiguous. V lost 8 bases, J lost 0 bases, and 10 bases lay in between. The CDR3 contains 14 residues. The V gene's germline CDR1 is KGHSH and CDR2 LQKENI. CDR3 sequence: CASHATATNEKLFF. Written as DNA, the CDR3 is TGTGCCAGCCATGCTACGGCAACTAATGAAAAACTGTTTTTT.

This clone was observed a handful of times. The V and J genes are TRBV28 and TRBJ1-1, with 9 nucleotides matching TRBD1. CDR3 length equals 14 residues. Germline V CDR1 and CDR2: MDHEN, SYDVKM. V shed 5 bases, J shed 5 bases, and the junction held 6 bases outside the gene matches. The CDR3 coding sequence is TGTGCCAGCAGTCTATACAGGGGGCGGACTGAAGCTTTCTTT. Its translation: CASSLYRGRTEAFF. The entire variable domain, with the rest obtained from reference TRBV28 and TRBJ1-1, is as follows: DVKVTQSSRYLVKRTGEKVFLECVQDMDHENMFWYRQDPGLGLRLIYFSYDVKMKEKGDIPEGYSVSREKKERFSLILESASTNQTSMYLCASSLYRGRTEAFFGQGTRLTVV.

CDR3 loop: CASSLGGTLQETQYF. The DNA of the CDR3 is TGTGCCAGCAGCTTGGGGGGGACCCTACAAGAGACCCAGTACTTC. The chain employs TRBV5-6 and TRBJ2-5; perhaps D is TRBD1 or TRBD2 (5 bases each). V lost 0 bases to trimming and J lost 2 bases, with 11 bases between them. The CDR3 sequence is 15 residues long. Looked up from germline, CDR1 is SGHDT and CDR2 is YYEEEE.

This chain joins TRBV4-3 and TRBJ2-3; TRBD1 might be the D (6 bases). Trimming removed 1 base from V and 1 base from J, with 6 bases in between. This CDR3 contains 14 residues. Germline V gene lookup returns CDR1 LGHNA and CDR2 YSLEER. CDR3 region: CASSQGTGTDTQYF. The CDR3, as DNA: TGCGCCAGCAGCCAAGGGACAGGCACAGATACGCAGTATTTT.